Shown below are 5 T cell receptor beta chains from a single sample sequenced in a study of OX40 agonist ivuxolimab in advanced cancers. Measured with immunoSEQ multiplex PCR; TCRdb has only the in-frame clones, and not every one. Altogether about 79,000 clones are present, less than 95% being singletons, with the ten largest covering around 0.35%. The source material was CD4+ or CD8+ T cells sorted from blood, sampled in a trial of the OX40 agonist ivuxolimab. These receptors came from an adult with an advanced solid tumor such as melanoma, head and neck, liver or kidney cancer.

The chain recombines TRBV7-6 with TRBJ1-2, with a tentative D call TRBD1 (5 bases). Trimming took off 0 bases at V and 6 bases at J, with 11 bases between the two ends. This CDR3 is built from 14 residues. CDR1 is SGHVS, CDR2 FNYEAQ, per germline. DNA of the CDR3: TGTGCCAGCAGCTTAGCTATGGGGGACGATGGCTACACCTTC. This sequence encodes CASSLAMGDDGYTF. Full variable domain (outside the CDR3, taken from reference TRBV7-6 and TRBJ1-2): GAGVSQSPRYKVTKRGQDVALRCDPISGHVSLYWYRQALGQGPEFLTYFNYEAQQDKSGLPNDRFSAERPEGSISTLTIQRTEQRDSAMYRCASSLAMGDDGYTFGSGTRLTVV.

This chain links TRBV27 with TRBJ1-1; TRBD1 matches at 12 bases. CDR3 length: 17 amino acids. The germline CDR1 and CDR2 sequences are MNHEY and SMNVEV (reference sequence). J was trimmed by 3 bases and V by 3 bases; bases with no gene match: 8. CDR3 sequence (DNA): TGTGCCAGCAGTTTGGGACAGGGGGCGGCTGTTTACACTGAAGCTTTCTTT. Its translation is CASSLGQGAAVYTEAFF.

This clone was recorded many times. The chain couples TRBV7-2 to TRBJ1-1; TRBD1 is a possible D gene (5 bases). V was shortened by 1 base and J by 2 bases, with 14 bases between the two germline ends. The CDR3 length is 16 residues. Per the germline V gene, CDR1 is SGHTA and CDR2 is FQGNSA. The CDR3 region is CASSLVWGRQNTEAFF. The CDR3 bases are TGTGCCAGCAGCTTAGTATGGGGACGGCAAAACACTGAAGCTTTCTTT. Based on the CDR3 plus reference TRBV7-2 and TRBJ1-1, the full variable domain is GAGVSQSPSNKVTEKGKDVELRCDPISGHTALYWYRQSLGQGLEFLIYFQGNSAPDKSGLPSDRFSAERTGGSVSTLTIQRTQQEDSAVYLCASSLVWGRQNTEAFFGQGTRLTVV.

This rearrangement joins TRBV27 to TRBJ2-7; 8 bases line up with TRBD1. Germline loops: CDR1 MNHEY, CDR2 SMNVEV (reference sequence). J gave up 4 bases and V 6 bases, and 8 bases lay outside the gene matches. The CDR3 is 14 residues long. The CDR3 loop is CASRNGQGRYEQYF. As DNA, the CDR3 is TGTGCCAGCAGAAACGGACAGGGACGATACGAGCAGTACTTC.

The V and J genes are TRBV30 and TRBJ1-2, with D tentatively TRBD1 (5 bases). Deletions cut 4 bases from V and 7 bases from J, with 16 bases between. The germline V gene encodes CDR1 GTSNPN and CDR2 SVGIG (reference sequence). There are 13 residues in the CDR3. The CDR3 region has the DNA TGTGCCTGGATTCGGGGGACGAGGGGTGGCTACACCTTC. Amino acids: CAWIRGTRGGYTF.